This T cell receptor (beta chain) is from a study of CD8 T cells in Susac syndrome. Turning to this clonotype: An end of the junction does not agree with germline; a read error may underlie this.

CDR3 size: 14 residues. Germline-derived CDR1 and CDR2 are SQVTM and ANQGSEA. The RNA, about 0.45 to 1 ug, was put through reverse transcription using random hexamers. Amplification of TCR beta CDR3 was carried out by immunoSEQ multiplex PCR, which covered 54 Vbeta and 13 Jbeta segments. Via MiXCR, TCRdb re-called the immunoSEQ multiplex PCR reads, giving one row per CDR3 protein. The table shows about 190,000 distinct CDR3 sequences, with 93% occurring only once. Sequences were obtained from CD4+ T cells from PBMCs. The clonotype comes from a human donor in good health. The V and J genes are TRBV29-1 and TRBJ2-2, with a tentative D call TRBD1 (6 bases). CDR3 coding DNA: TGCAGCTACCGCAGGGGCAGTTACACCGGGGAGCTTTTTTTT. It encodes CSYRRGSYTGELFF.